This paragraph reports one T cell receptor (beta chain). Its target is not known. This entry is derived from a study of T cell responses to AZD1222 COVID-19 vaccine. Broader study findings: Distributed over spike, vaccine-associated CD4 TCRs predominated at 160-218 and 743-854. Recipients of AZD1222 seropositive at baseline numbered only 5 to 7. Once two AZD1222 doses were given, Spike-specific TCR breadth and depth went up. Mostly white British, mostly female donors; authors suggested clonal diversity may be underestimated.

CDR1 SGHAT and CDR2 FQNNGV come from the germline V gene. V lost 1 base and J 4 bases, leaving 11 bases between the germline ends. The CDR3 length is 14 residues. The table came from immunoSEQ multiplex PCR; TCRdb's copy has only in-frame clones and leaves some out. The data show approximately 190,000 clones, around 92% seen once. The sample was peripheral blood, taken on day 0 of AZD1222 vaccination. The source is an adult in good health. The V call is TRBV11-2, the J call TRBJ2-7; D is possibly TRBD2 (7 bases). As DNA, the CDR3 is TGTGCCAGCAGCTTAGCGGGGGGCCCGTACGAGCAGTACTTC. This translates into CASSLAGGPYEQYF.